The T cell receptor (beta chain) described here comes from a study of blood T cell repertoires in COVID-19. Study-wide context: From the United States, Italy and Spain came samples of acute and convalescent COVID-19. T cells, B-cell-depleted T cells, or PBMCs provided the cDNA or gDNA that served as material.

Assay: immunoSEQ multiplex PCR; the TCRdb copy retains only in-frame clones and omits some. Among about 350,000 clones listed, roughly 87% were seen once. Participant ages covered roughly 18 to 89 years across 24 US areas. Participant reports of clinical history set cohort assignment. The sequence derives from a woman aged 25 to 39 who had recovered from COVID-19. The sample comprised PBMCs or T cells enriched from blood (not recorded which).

CDR3 sequence reads: CAWSVALAGGPETQYF. CDR3 DNA sequence: TGTGCCTGGAGTGTCGCCCTAGCGGGGGGCCCGGAGACCCAGTACTTC. V and J are TRBV30 and TRBJ2-5, with 11 nucleotides matching TRBD2. The trim removed 0 bases at V and 5 bases at J, leaving 8 bases unmatched. The CDR3 totals 16 residues. Per the germline V gene, CDR1 is GTSNPN and CDR2 is SVGIG (reference sequence).